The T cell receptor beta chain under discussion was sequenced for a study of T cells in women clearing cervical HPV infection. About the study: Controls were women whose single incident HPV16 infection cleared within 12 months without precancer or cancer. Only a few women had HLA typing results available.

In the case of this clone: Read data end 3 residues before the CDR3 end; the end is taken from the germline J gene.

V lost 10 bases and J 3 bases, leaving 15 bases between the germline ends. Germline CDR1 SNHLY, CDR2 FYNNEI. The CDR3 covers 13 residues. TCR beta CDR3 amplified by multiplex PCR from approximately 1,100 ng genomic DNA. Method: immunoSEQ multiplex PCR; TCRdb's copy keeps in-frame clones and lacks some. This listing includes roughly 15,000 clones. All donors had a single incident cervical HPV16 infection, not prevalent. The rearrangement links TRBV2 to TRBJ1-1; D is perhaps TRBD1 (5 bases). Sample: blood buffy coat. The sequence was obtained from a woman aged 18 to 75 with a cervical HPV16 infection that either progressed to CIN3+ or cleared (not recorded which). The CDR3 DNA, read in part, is TGTGCCACTAACAGGCGACGGGACACTGAA. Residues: CATNRRRDTE. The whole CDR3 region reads CATNRRRDTEAFF.